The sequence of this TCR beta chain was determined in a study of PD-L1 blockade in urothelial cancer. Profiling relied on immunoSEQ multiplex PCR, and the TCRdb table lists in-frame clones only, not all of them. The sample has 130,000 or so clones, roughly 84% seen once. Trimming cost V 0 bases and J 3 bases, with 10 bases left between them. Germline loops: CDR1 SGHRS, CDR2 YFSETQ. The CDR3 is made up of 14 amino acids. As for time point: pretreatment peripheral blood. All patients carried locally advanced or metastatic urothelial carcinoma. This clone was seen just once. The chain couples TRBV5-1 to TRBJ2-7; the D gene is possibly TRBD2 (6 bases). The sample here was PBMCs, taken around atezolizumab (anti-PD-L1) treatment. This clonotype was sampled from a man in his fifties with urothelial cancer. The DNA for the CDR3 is TGCGCCAGCAGCTTGGGACCTAGCGACTACGAGCAGTACTTC. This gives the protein CASSLGPSDYEQYF.